This T cell receptor (beta chain) was sequenced in a study of T-cell reconstitution after alpha-beta-depleted transplantation in children. Findings and caveats of the study: One year post-transplant, T-cell counts and diversity were largely derived from T cells produced anew. The origin of high day-60 TCRbeta diversity in some patients lay in surviving recipient T cells and thymic progenitors.

This sample's TCRbeta library carried unique molecular identifier barcodes. TCRdb called the PCR reads again in MiXCR, with one record for every CDR3 protein. The sample lists fewer than 150,000 distinct CDR3 sequences; 8.5% to 10% were seen once. The CDR3 extends over 12 amino acids. CDR1 and CDR2 from the germline V gene are SQVTM and ANQGSEA. The V segment lost 7 bases and the J segment 6 bases; nucleotides outside the gene matches: 5. This clonotype was seen more than once but under ten times. Its antigen remains unidentified. The genes are TRBV29-1 and TRBJ2-7; 11 bases match TRBD2. The source was PBMCs, mostly from graft donor cells, collected 180 days after TCRalphabeta/CD19-depleted stem cell transplant. The sequence came from a girl less than two years old who had a stem cell transplant for combined immunodeficiency, so the T cells may come from the graft donor. In DNA form, the CDR3 reads TGCAGCGCCCTAGCGGGAGGCCCCGAGCAGTACTTC. This encodes CSALAGGPEQYF.